These T cell receptor beta chains were read from a single sample in a study of T cells in Graves' hyperthyroidism and ophthalmopathy. MiXCR was run by TCRdb on the multiplex PCR reads, yielding one entry per CDR3 protein. The table shows 600,000 or so distinct CDR3 sequences, with more than 12% occurring only once. The material sequenced was blood. These receptors were obtained from a woman aged 50 to 65 with Graves' ophthalmopathy. Each CDR3 is given with its conserved first and last residue. The order of the fields is V gene, J gene, D gene, clone size, CDR3 protein, CDR3 DNA. D genes are given only for firm matches. Only part of the rows carry a size: once, few, many, or a class if the clone is expanded.

>TRBV7-2|TRBJ2-1|-|few
CASSNQGGFGEQFF
TGTGCCAGCAGCAATCAGGGCGGGTTCGGGGAGCAGTTCTTC
>TRBV7-9|TRBJ1-4|TRBD1|few
CASSLARTGDEKLFF
TGTGCCAGCAGCTTAGCGCGGACAGGGGACGAAAAACTGTTTTTT
>TRBV27|TRBJ1-5|-|few
CASSSFFRGVRNQPQHF
TGTGCCAGCAGCTCCTTTTTCAGGGGAGTCAGGAATCAGCCCCAGCATTTT
>TRBV12-3/TRBV12-4|TRBJ2-7|-|many
CASSLRNRTYEQYF
TGTGCCAGCAGTTTGCGGAACAGGACCTACGAGCAGTACTTC
>TRBV5-1|TRBJ2-7|TRBD2|once
CASSLVVLAGGYEQYF
TGCGCCAGCAGCTTGGTTGTACTAGCGGGTGGATACGAGCAGTACTTC
>TRBV10-3|TRBJ1-1|-|-
CAISYSNGNRRAKNTEAFF
TGTGCCATCAGTTACTCGAATGGGAATCGTAGGGCCAAGAACACCGAAGCTTTCTTT
>TRBV15|TRBJ2-2|-|many
CATSRIRAAGELFF
TGTGCCACCAGCAGGATCAGGGCAGCCGGGGAGCTGTTTTTT
>TRBV2|TRBJ2-7|-|-
CASSEYSSSYEQYF
TGTGCCAGCAGTGAATATAGCAGCTCCTACGAGCAGTACTTC
>TRBV20-1|TRBJ2-7|-|-
CSARRRAYYEQYF
TGCAGTGCTAGACGGAGGGCTTACTACGAGCAGTACTTC
>TRBV20-1|TRBJ1-1|TRBD1|many
CSARASGTGETEAFF
TGCAGTGCTAGAGCTTCCGGGACAGGGGAAACTGAAGCTTTCTTT
>TRBV19|TRBJ1-1|-|-
CASQGDGSEAFF
TGTGCCAGTCAAGGTGACGGTTCTGAAGCTTTCTTT
>TRBV5-5|TRBJ2-7|-|many
CASSLGPAEGYEQYF
TGTGCCAGCAGCTTGGGACCTGCCGAGGGCTACGAGCAGTACTTC
>TRBV5-4|TRBJ2-7|TRBD2|few
CASSSSGRDYEQYF
TGTGCCAGCAGCTCTAGCGGGAGGGATTACGAGCAGTACTTC
>TRBV2|TRBJ1-1|-|many
CASSAVMMNTEAFF
TGTGCCAGCAGTGCCGTGATGATGAACACTGAAGCTTTCTTT
>TRBV15|TRBJ1-1|-|many
CATSRDIVAGLEAFF
TGTGCCACCAGCAGAGATATAGTGGCAGGTCTTGAAGCTTTCTTT
>TRBV4-2|TRBJ2-2|-|-
CASSQAAGDPGELFF
TGTGCCAGCAGCCAAGCTGCAGGGGATCCCGGGGAGCTGTTTTTT
>TRBV18|TRBJ2-3|TRBD2|many
CASSFTSGSTDTQYF
TGTGCCAGCTCATTCACTAGCGGATCCACAGATACGCAGTATTTT
>TRBV12-3/TRBV12-4|TRBJ2-7|TRBD2|many
CASSWGLAEYEQYF
TGTGCCAGCAGTTGGGGACTAGCGGAGTACGAGCAGTACTTC
>TRBV24-1|TRBJ2-1|-|-
CATSRDSWGNEQFF
TGTGCCACCTCTAGGGACTCCTGGGGGAATGAGCAGTTCTTC
>TRBV20-1|TRBJ2-7|-|many
CSARDIISYEQYF
TGCAGTGCTAGAGATATAATCTCCTACGAGCAGTACTTC
>TRBV7-9|TRBJ1-1|TRBD1|few
CASSFSPHTQGHTEAFF
TGTGCCAGCAGCTTCTCCCCCCACACACAGGGGCACACTGAAGCTTTCTTT
>TRBV3-1|TRBJ2-1|TRBD1|-
CASSQGTGTGFSKYNEQFF
TGTGCCAGCAGCCAAGGAACCGGGACAGGGTTCTCCAAGTACAATGAGCAGTTCTTC
>TRBV12-5|TRBJ2-1|TRBD1|many
CASGTSTGTHYNEQFF
TGTGCTAGTGGTACCTCGACAGGGACCCACTACAATGAGCAGTTCTTC
>TRBV4-2|TRBJ2-1|-|few
CASSQDLNLYNEQFF
TGTGCCAGCAGCCAAGATCTAAACTTGTACAATGAGCAGTTCTTC